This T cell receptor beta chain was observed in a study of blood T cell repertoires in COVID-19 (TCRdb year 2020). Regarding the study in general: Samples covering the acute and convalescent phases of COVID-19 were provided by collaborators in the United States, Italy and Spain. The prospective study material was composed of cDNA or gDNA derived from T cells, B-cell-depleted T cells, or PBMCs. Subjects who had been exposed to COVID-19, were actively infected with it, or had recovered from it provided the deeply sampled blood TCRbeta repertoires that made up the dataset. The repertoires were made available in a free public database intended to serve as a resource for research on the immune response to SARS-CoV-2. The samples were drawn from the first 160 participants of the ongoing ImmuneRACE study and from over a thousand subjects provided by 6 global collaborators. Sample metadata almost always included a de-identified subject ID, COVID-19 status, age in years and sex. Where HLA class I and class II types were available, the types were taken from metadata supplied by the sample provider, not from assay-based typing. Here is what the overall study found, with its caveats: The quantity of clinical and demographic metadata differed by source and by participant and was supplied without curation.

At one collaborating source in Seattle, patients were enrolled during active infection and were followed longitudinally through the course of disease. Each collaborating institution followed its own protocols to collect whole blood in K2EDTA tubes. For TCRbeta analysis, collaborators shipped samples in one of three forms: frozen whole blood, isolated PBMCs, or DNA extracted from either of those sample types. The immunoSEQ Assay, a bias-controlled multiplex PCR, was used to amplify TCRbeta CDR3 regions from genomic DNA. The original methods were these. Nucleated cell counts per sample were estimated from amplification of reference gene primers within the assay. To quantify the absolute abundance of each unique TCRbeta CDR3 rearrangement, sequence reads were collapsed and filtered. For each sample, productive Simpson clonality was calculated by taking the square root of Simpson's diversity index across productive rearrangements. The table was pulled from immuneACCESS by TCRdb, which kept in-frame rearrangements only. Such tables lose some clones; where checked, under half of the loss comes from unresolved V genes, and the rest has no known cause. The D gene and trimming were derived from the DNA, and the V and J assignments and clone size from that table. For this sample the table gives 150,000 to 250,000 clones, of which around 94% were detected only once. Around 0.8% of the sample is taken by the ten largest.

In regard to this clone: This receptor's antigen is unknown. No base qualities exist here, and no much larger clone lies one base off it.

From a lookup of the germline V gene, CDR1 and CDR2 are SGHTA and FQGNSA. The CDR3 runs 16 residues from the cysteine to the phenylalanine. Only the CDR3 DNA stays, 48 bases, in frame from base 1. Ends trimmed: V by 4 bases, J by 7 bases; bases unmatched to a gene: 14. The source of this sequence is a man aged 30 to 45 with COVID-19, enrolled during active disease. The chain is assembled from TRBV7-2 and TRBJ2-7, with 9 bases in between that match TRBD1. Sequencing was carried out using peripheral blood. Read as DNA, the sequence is TGTGCCAGCAGCTCCCAACAGGGGGCGGGTTGGTGGGAGCAGTACTTC. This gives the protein CASSSQQGAGWWEQYF.